The rows below give T cell receptor beta chains drawn from one sample of a study of T cell responses to AZD1222 COVID-19 vaccine. Clones were read by immunoSEQ multiplex PCR, and TCRdb kept only the in-frame ones, dropping some. This sample has roughly 93,000 clones, with 90% found just once. The source material was peripheral blood, sampled on day 0 of AZD1222 vaccination. The receptors here all came from an adult in good health. Both conserved end residues are part of each CDR3.

TRBV7-2,TRBJ2-2,CASSRGAGDPGELFF
TRBV6-5,TRBJ2-7,CASSYSRGLEQYF
TRBV27,TRBJ2-5,CASSFSGRPGETQYF
TRBV7-9,TRBJ2-7,CASSLDSVSYEQYF
TRBV2,TRBJ1-1,CASRQVVLGQKVEAFF
TRBV5-1,TRBJ1-5,CASSPVGGERQPQHF
TRBV29-1,TRBJ1-2,CSVEAGMIYGYTF
TRBV7-2,TRBJ2-7,CASSLRYEQYF
TRBV24-1,TRBJ1-2,CATSDLRYSYGYTF
TRBV18,TRBJ1-2,CASSPPNGERGYTF
TRBV28,TRBJ2-7,CASSLWEYEQYF
TRBV30,TRBJ2-3,CAWSRGGPDTQYF
TRBV4-3,TRBJ2-5,CASSPRGTSGQETQYF
TRBV5-5,TRBJ1-6,CASSFFQGDSPLHF
TRBV5-1,TRBJ2-2,CASSLARGDTGELFF
TRBV5-6,TRBJ2-3,CASSSAGGTDTQYF
TRBV18,TRBJ1-2,CASSHSEGGDYGYTF
TRBV3-1/TRBV3-2,TRBJ2-7,CASSQDTASYEQYF